The sequence of this T cell receptor beta chain was determined in a study of T cell changes during pregnancy in multiple sclerosis (dated by TCRdb to between 2019 and 2020). For the wider study: The study examined how the T cell repertoire changed over the course of pregnancy in women with multiple sclerosis.

Notes on this clone: What this receptor recognizes is not known. One base away there is no much larger clone; base qualities are not given.

From cysteine to phenylalanine, the CDR3 is 14 amino acids long. The kept DNA is CDR3 alone, 42 bases in frame from the first base. Germline trimming: 7 bases from V, 6 bases from J; junction bases outside gene matches: 11. CDR1 MNHEY and CDR2 SMNVEV were looked up in the germline V gene (reference sequence). Receptor libraries were prepared by the immunoSEQ multiplex PCR assay. TCRdb obtained this table from immuneACCESS and retained in-frame rearrangements with V and J assigned. These tables miss some clones; where compared with another copy, unresolved V genes account for less than half of the shortfall, and the remainder is unexplained. This sample gives roughly 46,000 clones in total; 85% to 95% of them show up just once. The ten most abundant clones make up 3.9% of the sample.

This receptor chain uses TRBV27 and TRBJ2-7, with TRBD1 matching 8 junction bases. This TCR came from a female donor with multiple sclerosis, enrolled in a pregnancy study. The sequencing used CD8+ T cells from peripheral blood mononuclear cells, collected after pregnancy. The DNA sequence is as follows: TGTGCCAGCAACTCCGGGACAGGAGTACGCGAGCAGTACTTC. It translates to CASNSGTGVREQYF.